This entry lists 24 T cell receptor beta chains sequenced from one sample in a study of T cells in localized non-small cell lung cancer (dated by TCRdb to 2018 to 2020). To prepare the library, the immunoSEQ multiplex PCR assay was applied. TCRdb obtained this table from immuneACCESS and retained in-frame rearrangements with V and J assigned. These tables miss some clones; where compared with another copy, unresolved V genes account for less than half of the shortfall, and the remainder is unexplained. For this sample the table gives over 2,000 clones, of which about 30% were detected only once. Around 30% of the sample goes to the ten largest clones. The specimen was normal lung tissue next to the tumor, collected before any cancer treatment. The receptors were sampled from a man aged 40 to 70 with stage I lung adenocarcinoma.

In its sample, this clone was seen a few times. In DNA form, the CDR3 reads TGTGCCAGCAGTCAACAGGGGTATGGCTACACCTTC. This translates into CASSQQGYGYTF. The chain joins TRBV6-8 to TRBJ1-2, with 7 bases fitting TRBD1. The junction had 2 bases not matched to a gene; V was cut back by 5 bases and J by 5 bases. This CDR3 has 12 residues. The germline V gene has CDR1 MNHGY and CDR2 SAAAGT.

The chain carries TRBV19 and TRBJ2-2; D not resolved. CDR3 size: 13 residues. Germline CDR1 reads LNHDA; CDR2 reads SQIVND (reference sequence). Trimming left V 7 bases short and J 0 bases short, with 6 bases between. Here the CDR3 DNA reads TGTGCCAGTACCAACCCGAACACCGGGGAGCTGTTTTTT. This gives the protein CASTNPNTGELFF.

This clone was picked up a small number of times. The chain is built from TRBV2 and TRBJ1-2; no clear D. V was shortened by 9 bases and J by 4 bases, with 18 bases between the two germline ends. Per the germline V gene, CDR1 is SNHLY and CDR2 is FYNNEI. The CDR3 spans 14 residues. CDR3 bases: TGTGCCAGTTCCATGGCGGGGAAGTTCTATGGCTACACCTTC. It specifies CASSMAGKFYGYTF.

This chain's CDR3 is CASSLGTASNQPQHF. CDR3 coding DNA: TGTGCCAGCTCACTCGGGACGGCGAGCAATCAGCCCCAGCATTTT. The V and J genes are TRBV18 and TRBJ1-5; a possible D gene is TRBD1 (5 bases). The CDR3 has 15 residues. The germline V and J ends were trimmed by 4 bases and 1 base, with 11 bases remaining between them. The V gene's germline CDR1 is KGHSH and CDR2 LQKENI.

This clone is judged large (0.1 to 1%). The chain has TRBV18 and TRBJ2-7, with 9 positions matching TRBD2. Per germline, CDR1 KGHSH and CDR2 LQKENI. V dropped 6 bases and J dropped 1; count of bases not matched to a gene: 4. The CDR3 is made up of 14 amino acids. The CDR3 nucleotides are TGTGCCAGCTCCCCTAGCGGGGTGTCCTACGAGCAGTACTTC. This translates into CASSPSGVSYEQYF. The variable domain in full, completed from reference TRBV18 and TRBJ2-7, reads NAGVMQNPRHLVRRRGQEARLRCSPMKGHSHVYWYRQLPEEGLKFMVYLQKENIIDESGMPKERFSAEFPKEGPSILRIQQVVRGDSAAYFCASSPSGVSYEQYFGPGTRLTVT.

By share of the sample, this clone is large (0.1 to 1%). The chain uses TRBV25-1 and TRBJ2-1; TRBD2 agrees at 8 bases. Germline V gene lookup returns CDR1 MGHDK and CDR2 SYGVNS. This CDR3 has 13 amino acids. V lost 7 bases and J lost 7; bases outside the gene matches: 6. CDR3 DNA: TGTGCCAGCACCGAGCGGGGGAAAAATGAGCAGTTCTTC. Protein sequence: CASTERGKNEQFF.

The V and J genes are TRBV9 and TRBJ2-1; no clear D gene. This CDR3 spans 12 amino acids. CDR1 and CDR2 from the germline V gene are SGDLS and YYNGEE. The V gene lost 5 bases and the J gene lost 5 bases, with 8 bases spanning the gap. CDR3 in amino acids: CASSPFHNEQFF. CDR3 bases: TGTGCCAGCAGTCCCTTCCACAATGAGCAGTTCTTC. The entire variable domain, with the rest obtained from reference TRBV9 and TRBJ2-1, is as follows: DSGVTQTPKHLITATGQRVTLRCSPRSGDLSVYWYQQSLDQGLQFLIQYYNGEERAKGNILERFSAQQFPDLHSELNLSSLELGDSALYFCASSPFHNEQFFGPGTRLTVL.

In its sample, this clone was seen many times. The chain employs TRBV6-8 and TRBJ1-2; 9 nucleotides agree with TRBD1. Looked up from germline, CDR1 is MNHGY and CDR2 is SAAAGT. V dropped 5 bases and J dropped 8; count of bases not matched to a gene: 9. This CDR3 spans 14 amino acids. The CDR3 DNA reads TGTGCCAGCAGTCCCCGGGACAGGGTCTTCGGCTACACCTTC. It yields the protein CASSPRDRVFGYTF.

This chain links TRBV30 with TRBJ1-1, with D unclear. Trimming removed 3 bases at V and 6 bases at J, with 17 bases between. The CDR3 has 14 residues. Per the germline V gene, CDR1 is GTSNPN and CDR2 is SVGIG (reference sequence). The CDR3 spells CAWRASLLGAEAFF. CDR3 sequence (DNA): TGTGCCTGGAGGGCCTCCCTTTTGGGCGCTGAAGCTTTCTTT.

V usage is TRBV9 and J usage is TRBJ1-2, with 9 bases lining up with TRBD1. The CDR3 runs 15 residues. CDR1 is SGDLS and CDR2 is YYNGEE in the germline V gene. V shed 7 bases, J shed 6 bases, and the junction held 13 bases outside the gene matches. DNA of the CDR3: TGTGCCAGCGTTCTACTACAGGGGGCGCAGGATGGCTACACCTTC. Translated, it gives CASVLLQGAQDGYTF. The variable domain in full, completed from reference TRBV9 and TRBJ1-2, reads DSGVTQTPKHLITATGQRVTLRCSPRSGDLSVYWYQQSLDQGLQFLIQYYNGEERAKGNILERFSAQQFPDLHSELNLSSLELGDSALYFCASVLLQGAQDGYTFGSGTRLTVV.

By share, this clone ranks as medium-sized (0.01 to 0.1%). The gene calls are TRBV11-3 and TRBJ2-7; the match to TRBD1 covers 10 bases. Trimming took 4 bases from V and 3 from J; bases not matched to a gene: 9. The CDR3 length is 16 residues. The germline gives CDR1 SGHNT, CDR2 YENEEA. The CDR3 reads CASSSPPGQGRYEQYF. For the CDR3, the DNA is TGTGCCAGCAGCTCACCGCCGGGACAGGGGCGCTACGAGCAGTACTTC.

The chain couples TRBV18 to TRBJ1-2, with 10 bases that match TRBD1. The CDR3 length is 15 residues. Per germline, CDR1 KGHSH and CDR2 LQKENI. Trimming took 3 bases from V and 8 from J; bases not matched to a gene: 9. CDR3 nucleotides: TGTGCCAGCTCACCGGAGACAGGGGGCGTTAGGGGCTACACCTTC. Translated, it gives CASSPETGGVRGYTF.

The CDR3 nucleotides are TGTGCCAGCAGCTTAGGTCCGGGACAGGCAACCACAACTAATGAAAAACTGTTTTTT. Its protein product is CASSLGPGQATTTNEKLFF. The chain employs TRBV7-6 and TRBJ1-4; 8 nucleotides align to TRBD1. Trimming removed 1 base from V and 0 bases from J; junction bases left unmatched: 10. Germline CDR1 reads SGHVS; CDR2 reads FNYEAQ. This CDR3 is built from 19 residues.

This clone counts as hyperexpanded. The rearrangement joins TRBV29-1 to TRBJ2-2; D may match TRBD1 or TRBD2 (5 bases each). This CDR3 has 14 residues. Looked up from germline, CDR1 is SQVTM and CDR2 is ANQGSEA. Trimming removed 7 bases at V and 7 bases at J, with 19 bases between. Written as DNA, the CDR3 is TGCAGCGCTACGTTCGGGGCCGAAGGCGGGGAGCTGTTTTTT. This codes for CSATFGAEGGELFF.

This clone appeared a few times. V and J are TRBV5-1 and TRBJ2-1; D may be TRBD2 (5 bases). Looked up from germline, CDR1 is SGHRS and CDR2 is YFSETQ. V dropped 0 bases and J dropped 0 bases, with 7 bases sitting between them. CDR3 length: 15 amino acids. CDR3 amino acids: CASSLEAGSYNEQFF. CDR3 nucleotides: TGCGCCAGCAGCTTGGAGGCGGGCTCCTACAATGAGCAGTTCTTC. Full variable domain (missing parts from reference TRBV5-1 and TRBJ2-1): KAGVTQTPRYLIKTRGQQVTLSCSPISGHRSVSWYQQTPGQGLQFLFEYFSETQRNKGNFPGRFSGRQFSNSRSEMNVSTLELGDSALYLCASSLEAGSYNEQFFGPGTRLTVL.

The chain recombines TRBV6-8 with TRBJ1-2; no clear D gene. Trimming left V 6 bases short and J 6 bases short, with 11 bases between. Germline V gene sequence: CDR1 MNHGY, CDR2 SAAAGT. The CDR3 covers 12 residues. In nucleotides, the CDR3 is TGTGCCAGCAGGGACGGACGGGATGGCTACACCTTC. It yields the protein CASRDGRDGYTF.

The rearrangement joins TRBV9 to TRBJ2-2, with a tentative D call TRBD2 (5 bases). CDR1 SGDLS and CDR2 YYNGEE come from the germline V gene. This CDR3 comprises 14 residues. The V and J ends lost 5 bases and 4 bases respectively, with 12 bases between them. DNA of the CDR3: TGTGCCAGCAGTGTACTGGGGAGCACCGGGGAGCTGTTTTTT. Protein product: CASSVLGSTGELFF.

The chain couples TRBV6-8 to TRBJ1-2; perhaps TRBD1 as D (5 bases). Germline-derived CDR1 and CDR2 are MNHGY and SAAAGT. The CDR3 has 13 residues. Trimming took off 8 bases at V and 7 bases at J, with 17 bases between the two ends. The CDR3 protein is CASGEQGVLGYTF. The CDR3 nucleotides are TGTGCCAGCGGAGAGCAAGGGGTCCTTGGCTACACCTTC.

The V call is TRBV4-1, the J call TRBJ2-2; 7 bases map to TRBD1. The CDR3 has 16 amino acids. Looked up from germline, CDR1 is MGHRA and CDR2 is YSYEKL. After removal of 4 bases from V and 3 bases from J, the junction contained 8 bases not matched to a gene. The CDR3 region has the DNA TGCGCCAGCAGCCTCCATCCCGACAGGGACACCGGGGAGCTGTTTTTT. It specifies CASSLHPDRDTGELFF.

This clone was recorded only once. The CDR3 loop reads CASSLIARDTQYF. The CDR3 DNA reads as TGTGCCAGCAGTTTAATAGCCAGAGATACGCAGTATTTT. This sequence joins TRBV28 and TRBJ2-3, with D uncertain. Trimming shortened V by 2 bases and J by 5 bases, and 8 bases separated the two germline ends. The V gene's germline CDR1 is MDHEN and CDR2 SYDVKM. CDR3 length: 13 residues.

This clone was seen more than once but under ten times. The chain couples TRBV18 to TRBJ2-2; TRBD1 aligns across 9 bases. V gave up 5 bases and J gave up 2 bases; unmatched junction bases: 3. Per the germline V gene, CDR1 is KGHSH and CDR2 is LQKENI. The CDR3 extends over 15 amino acids. This CDR3 is CASSRQGVNTGELFF. CDR3 sequence (DNA): TGTGCCAGCTCAAGACAGGGGGTAAACACCGGGGAGCTGTTTTTT.

There are a few counts of this clone. The rearrangement joins TRBV30 to TRBJ1-5; D remains unclear. The CDR3 extends over 13 amino acids. Per the germline V gene, CDR1 is GTSNPN and CDR2 is SVGIG (reference sequence). Trimming pared 1 base from V and 3 bases from J, leaving 7 bases between. CDR3 loop: CAWSDQTNQPQHF. As DNA, the CDR3 is TGTGCCTGGAGTGATCAGACCAATCAGCCCCAGCATTTT.

The V and J genes are TRBV28 and TRBJ2-3; D is unresolved. The CDR3 is 15 amino acids. V lost 6 bases to trimming and J lost 0 bases, with 13 bases between them. Germline V CDR1 and CDR2: MDHEN, SYDVKM. The CDR3 reads CASSGQKPSTDTQYF. CDR3 coding DNA: TGTGCCAGCAGCGGGCAGAAGCCTAGCACAGATACGCAGTATTTT.

This clone was counted a single time. The V and J genes are TRBV18 and TRBJ1-6; 9 nucleotides align to TRBD1. CDR1 and CDR2 (germline): KGHSH, LQKENI. Trimming took 4 bases from V and 8 from J; bases not matched to a gene: 6. This CDR3 comprises 15 residues. The CDR3 DNA reads TGTGCCAGCTCACGCGGGACAGGGAGGGATTCACCCCTCCACTTT. Translation: CASSRGTGRDSPLHF.